The rows below give T cell receptor beta chains drawn from one sample of a study of PD-1 blockade in classical Hodgkin lymphoma. Clones were read by immunoSEQ multiplex PCR, and TCRdb kept only the in-frame ones, dropping some. The sample records 40,000 to 45,000 clones, roughly 70% being singletons. This material consisted of peripheral blood mononuclear cells (PBMCs), taken at baseline. These receptors were collected from a human donor with classical Hodgkin lymphoma. The CDR3 runs from the conserved cysteine through the conserved F or W. The D gene is left open where the match is weak. Rows give clone size only sometimes, using once, few, many, or a class for an expanded clone.

j_call: TRBJ2-3; d_call: -; clone_size: -; v_call: TRBV9; cdr3_nt: TGTGCCAGCAGCCCCCACGGCGGGGGCACAGATACGCAGTATTTT; cdr3_aa: CASSPHGGGTDTQYF
j_call: TRBJ1-6; d_call: -; clone_size: few; v_call: TRBV9; cdr3_nt: TGTGCCAGCAGCACCTCCACACGGAGCTCCTATAATTCACCCCTCCACTTT; cdr3_aa: CASSTSTRSSYNSPLHF
j_call: TRBJ2-7; d_call: -; clone_size: -; v_call: TRBV7-2; cdr3_nt: TGTGCCAGCAGCTCCAGTAGCGGAAGCTCCTACGAGCAGTACTTC; cdr3_aa: CASSSSSGSSYEQYF
j_call: TRBJ2-2; d_call: -; clone_size: -; v_call: TRBV6-1; cdr3_nt: TGTGCCAGCAGTGGGCAGGGTCCCACCGGGGAGCTGTTTTTT; cdr3_aa: CASSGQGPTGELFF
j_call: TRBJ1-4; d_call: -; clone_size: -; v_call: TRBV6-5; cdr3_nt: TGTGCCAGCAGTATGGTGGAGACTAATGAAAAACTGTTTTTT; cdr3_aa: CASSMVETNEKLFF
j_call: TRBJ1-4; d_call: -; clone_size: -; v_call: TRBV11-2; cdr3_nt: TGTGCCAGCAGCTTAGGGGCGTTTCTCGAAAAACTGTTTTTT; cdr3_aa: CASSLGAFLEKLFF
j_call: TRBJ2-5; d_call: -; clone_size: -; v_call: TRBV6-1; cdr3_nt: TGTGCCAGCAGCGCAAGGGCCCCGGAGACCCAGTACTTC; cdr3_aa: CASSARAPETQYF
j_call: TRBJ1-2; d_call: -; clone_size: -; v_call: TRBV30; cdr3_nt: TGTGCCTCCCAACAGGGTTTTGACTATGGCTACACCTTC; cdr3_aa: CASQQGFDYGYTF
j_call: TRBJ2-2; d_call: TRBD2; clone_size: -; v_call: TRBV7-9; cdr3_nt: TGTGCCAGCAGCTGGACTAGTACCGCCGGGGAGCTGTTTTTT; cdr3_aa: CASSWTSTAGELFF
j_call: TRBJ2-2; d_call: -; clone_size: -; v_call: TRBV19; cdr3_nt: TGTGCCAGTAGTGTGGCGGCGCGAGTGATCGGGGAGCTGTTTTTT; cdr3_aa: CASSVAARVIGELFF
j_call: TRBJ1-2; d_call: -; clone_size: -; v_call: TRBV6-5; cdr3_nt: TGTGCCAGCAGTCCCGGGACCGACTATGGCTACACCTTC; cdr3_aa: CASSPGTDYGYTF
j_call: TRBJ1-1; d_call: -; clone_size: -; v_call: TRBV7-9; cdr3_nt: TGTGCCAGCAGCTTACCATCGAGGAACACTGAAGCTTTCTTT; cdr3_aa: CASSLPSRNTEAFF
j_call: TRBJ1-1; d_call: TRBD1; clone_size: -; v_call: TRBV11-2; cdr3_nt: TGTGCCAGCAGCCCAGGACAGGGGGCCACTGAAGCTTTCTTT; cdr3_aa: CASSPGQGATEAFF
j_call: TRBJ2-7; d_call: TRBD2; clone_size: -; v_call: TRBV4-2; cdr3_nt: TGTGCCAGCAGCCCCCGACTAGCGGGCTCCTACGAGCAGTACTTC; cdr3_aa: CASSPRLAGSYEQYF
j_call: TRBJ2-6; d_call: -; clone_size: -; v_call: TRBV5-4; cdr3_nt: TGTGCCAGCAGCTCCGTGGGGGCCAACGTCCTGACTTTC; cdr3_aa: CASSSVGANVLTF
j_call: TRBJ1-2; d_call: -; clone_size: -; v_call: TRBV6-5; cdr3_nt: TGTGCCAGCAGTCTCCGCATCTATGGCTACACCTTC; cdr3_aa: CASSLRIYGYTF
j_call: TRBJ2-4; d_call: -; clone_size: -; v_call: TRBV28; cdr3_nt: TGTGCCAGCAGTTTGAGAGGTTACGAGGTTCTTGCCAAAAACATTCAGTACTTC; cdr3_aa: CASSLRGYEVLAKNIQYF
j_call: TRBJ1-1; d_call: -; clone_size: -; v_call: TRBV7-3; cdr3_nt: TGTGCCAGCAGCTTTACGGGGGGCATGAACACTGAAGCTTTCTTT; cdr3_aa: CASSFTGGMNTEAFF
j_call: TRBJ1-5; d_call: -; clone_size: -; v_call: TRBV18; cdr3_nt: TGTGCCAGCTCACCCGAGCTCAATCAGCCCCAGCATTTT; cdr3_aa: CASSPELNQPQHF
j_call: TRBJ1-2; d_call: -; clone_size: -; v_call: TRBV9; cdr3_nt: TGTGCCAGCAGCGTAGCTGCCCAGGGCAATGGCTACACCTTC; cdr3_aa: CASSVAAQGNGYTF
j_call: TRBJ2-7; d_call: TRBD1; clone_size: few; v_call: TRBV18; cdr3_nt: TGTGCCAGCGGACAGGGTACGGAATACGAGCAGTACTTC; cdr3_aa: CASGQGTEYEQYF
j_call: TRBJ1-2; d_call: -; clone_size: -; v_call: TRBV30; cdr3_nt: TGTGCCTGGAGTGTACAAGGGCCAAGGATTAACTATGGCTACACCTTC; cdr3_aa: CAWSVQGPRINYGYTF
j_call: TRBJ2-1; d_call: -; clone_size: few; v_call: TRBV19; cdr3_nt: TGTGCCAGCCAGGGGGGAGGGAGAATCAATGAGCAGTTCTTC; cdr3_aa: CASQGGGRINEQFF
j_call: TRBJ1-1; d_call: -; clone_size: once; v_call: TRBV27; cdr3_nt: TGTGCCAGCAGCCGGGATGTCGGCACTGAAGCTTTCTTT; cdr3_aa: CASSRDVGTEAFF
j_call: TRBJ2-3; d_call: -; clone_size: -; v_call: TRBV5-6; cdr3_nt: TGTGCCAGCAGCTCTAAAGATACGCAGTATTTT; cdr3_aa: CASSSKDTQYF
j_call: TRBJ2-3; d_call: TRBD2; clone_size: -; v_call: TRBV4-1; cdr3_nt: TGCGCCAGCAGCCAACGGGGAGGGGCTAGCACAGATACGCAGTATTTT; cdr3_aa: CASSQRGGASTDTQYF
j_call: TRBJ2-2; d_call: -; clone_size: -; v_call: TRBV6-5; cdr3_nt: TGTGCCAGCAGTCAACAACTAGTAGGCACCGGGGAGCTGTTTTTT; cdr3_aa: CASSQQLVGTGELFF
j_call: TRBJ2-3; d_call: TRBD2; clone_size: -; v_call: TRBV20-1; cdr3_nt: TGCAGTGCTATTAGCGGGGGTACGCAGTATTTT; cdr3_aa: CSAISGGTQYF
j_call: TRBJ2-3; d_call: -; clone_size: -; v_call: TRBV30; cdr3_nt: TGTGCCTGCGCTGTGACTAATCTAGATACGCAGTATTTT; cdr3_aa: CACAVTNLDTQYF
j_call: TRBJ1-2; d_call: -; clone_size: -; v_call: TRBV6-5; cdr3_nt: TGTGCCAGCAGGCAGGGGCTTAACTATGGCTACACCTTC; cdr3_aa: CASRQGLNYGYTF
j_call: TRBJ1-3; d_call: -; clone_size: -; v_call: TRBV6-5; cdr3_nt: TGTGCCAGCAGAACAACAGGGTTTTATGGAAACACCATATATTTT; cdr3_aa: CASRTTGFYGNTIYF
j_call: TRBJ2-7; d_call: -; clone_size: -; v_call: TRBV30; cdr3_nt: TGTGCCTGGCAGCCGTGGGGCTCCTACGAGCAGTACTTC; cdr3_aa: CAWQPWGSYEQYF
j_call: TRBJ2-5; d_call: TRBD2; clone_size: -; v_call: TRBV2; cdr3_nt: TGTGCCAGCAGTGACGGGTGGGGGGGGACCCAGTACTTC; cdr3_aa: CASSDGWGGTQYF
j_call: TRBJ1-2; d_call: TRBD1; clone_size: -; v_call: TRBV30; cdr3_nt: TGTGCCTGGAGTCCCGTCCTGGGACAGGGAGGGGGCTACACCTTC; cdr3_aa: CAWSPVLGQGGGYTF
j_call: TRBJ2-1; d_call: -; clone_size: -; v_call: TRBV27; cdr3_nt: TGTGCCAGCAGTTTCGATCTTGCGGTGGCCTCCTACAATGAGCAGTTCTTC; cdr3_aa: CASSFDLAVASYNEQFF
j_call: TRBJ2-7; d_call: -; clone_size: -; v_call: TRBV11-2; cdr3_nt: TGTGCCAGCAGCTTAGGACCGAGCTCCTACGAGCAGTACTTC; cdr3_aa: CASSLGPSSYEQYF
j_call: TRBJ2-1; d_call: -; clone_size: -; v_call: TRBV5-1; cdr3_nt: TGCGCCAGCAGCCCCGAGAGGGGCGCCTACAATGAGCAGTTCTTC; cdr3_aa: CASSPERGAYNEQFF
j_call: TRBJ2-2; d_call: -; clone_size: -; v_call: TRBV6-5; cdr3_nt: TGTGCCAGCAGTGGCTGGACAGCGAACACCGGGGAGCTGTTTTTT; cdr3_aa: CASSGWTANTGELFF
j_call: TRBJ2-6; d_call: -; clone_size: -; v_call: TRBV27; cdr3_nt: TGTGCCAGCAGCCTTAGGGCCACCTCGGGGGCCAACGTCCTGACTTTC; cdr3_aa: CASSLRATSGANVLTF
j_call: TRBJ2-7; d_call: TRBD2; clone_size: -; v_call: TRBV28; cdr3_nt: TGTGCCAGCAGTTTGACCCCCCGACTAGCGAGACTTAACTACGAGCAGTACTTC; cdr3_aa: CASSLTPRLARLNYEQYF